This T cell receptor beta chain was retrieved from a study of blood T cells in healthy people across ages. Study findings and constraints: There were more naive CD4+ cells and higher diversity in long-lived donors than in aged donors.

This clonotype was recorded a few times. What it binds is unknown. Germline CDR1 is LGHNA and CDR2 is YNFKEQ. CDR3 length: 14 amino acids. Deletions cut 5 bases from V and 0 bases from J, with 10 bases between. A second about 6 to 11 cycle PCR used barcoded and J-beta primers. TCRdb used MiXCR to reprocess the 5' RACE reads, holding one entry per CDR3 protein. The sample holds over 1,500,000 distinct CDR3 sequences; 35% to 50% are singletons and the top ten take roughly 23%. The receptor was derived from a human donor in good health. The chain joins TRBV4-2 to TRBJ1-2; D ambiguous. The sequencing input was blood. This CDR3 is CASSEEVSNYGYTF. The CDR3 bases are TGTGCCAGCAGCGAGGAGGTCTCTAACTATGGCTACACCTTC.